This is a list of T cell receptor beta chains from one sample in a study of OX40 agonist ivuxolimab in advanced cancers. Clones were sequenced by immunoSEQ multiplex PCR, and TCRdb holds only the in-frame ones, with some missing. The table has 77,000 or so clones, around 94% seen once. The sequences come from CD4+ or CD8+ T cells sorted from blood, collected in a trial of the OX40 agonist ivuxolimab. These receptors all stem from an adult with an advanced solid tumor such as melanoma, head and neck, liver or kidney cancer. The CDR3 runs from the conserved cysteine through the conserved F or W. The D gene is left open where the match is weak. Not every row has a clone size; where given, it reads once, few, many or a size class.

V gene	J gene	D gene	clone size	CDR3 DNA	CDR3 protein
TRBV19	TRBJ2-1	TRBD2	-	TGTGCCAGTAGTATAGGTCGGGGGGGCTCCTACAATGAGCAGTTCTTC	CASSIGRGGSYNEQFF
TRBV4-1	TRBJ2-2	TRBD2	-	TGCGCCAGCAGCGTAGGGACTAGTGGGGCCGGGGAGCTGTTTTTT	CASSVGTSGAGELFF
TRBV27	TRBJ2-1	TRBD2	-	TGTGCCAGCAGTGCCGGGACTAGGTCCTACAATGAGCAGTTCTTC	CASSAGTRSYNEQFF
TRBV6-1	TRBJ1-4	TRBD1	-	TGTGCCAGCAGTGAAGGACAGGGTAATGAAAAACTGTTTTTT	CASSEGQGNEKLFF
TRBV21-1	TRBJ2-7	-	-	TGTGCCAGCAGCAAAGGCGGGAGGGGGTCCTACGAGCAGTACTTC	CASSKGGRGSYEQYF
TRBV27	TRBJ1-1	-	-	TGTGCCAGCAGTTTATACGGGGCGAACACTGAAGCTTTCTTT	CASSLYGANTEAFF
TRBV2	TRBJ1-5	TRBD1	-	TGTGCCAGCCGAGGACAGGGTACATATCAGCCCCAGCATTTT	CASRGQGTYQPQHF
TRBV7-9	TRBJ1-1	-	once	TGTGCCAGCAGCTTAGTGGGGAGGAAGGACACTGAAGCTTTCTTT	CASSLVGRKDTEAFF
TRBV19	TRBJ2-7	-	once	TGTGCCAGTAGTATACCCGGGACCTACGAGCAGTACTTC	CASSIPGTYEQYF
TRBV4-1	TRBJ2-3	TRBD2	-	TGCGCCAGCAGCCAAGTCCCTTCGCCTAGCGGGGGAGGAGATACGCAGTATTTT	CASSQVPSPSGGGDTQYF
TRBV5-5	TRBJ1-5	-	-	TGTGCCAGCAGCTTGTGGGGGGAGGGCAATCAGCCCCAGCATTTT	CASSLWGEGNQPQHF